These 19 T cell receptor beta chains share one sample of origin, sequenced in a study of siplizumab effects on memory and regulatory T cells. TCRdb keeps only in-frame clones here, not all; method: immunoSEQ multiplex PCR. Among approximately 46,000 clones, nearly 95% were seen once, and the ten largest hold roughly 15%. Sequencing was carried out using CD8+ T cells sorted from blood. The receptors were sampled from a human donor in good health.

The chain is built from TRBV10-3 and TRBJ2-7; D is undetermined. V was shortened by 0 bases and J by 1 base, with 10 bases between the two germline ends. CDR1 is ENHRY and CDR2 is SYGVKD in the germline V gene. The CDR3 is 15 residues long. The CDR3 DNA is TGTGCCATCAGTGAGTCGCAGGCGGAGTCCTACGAGCAGTACTTC. It translates to CAISESQAESYEQYF.

The chain carries TRBV10-3 and TRBJ2-7; the D gene is possibly TRBD1 (5 bases). The germline CDR1 and CDR2 sequences are ENHRY and SYGVKD. This CDR3 contains 13 residues. V was clipped by 5 bases and J by 9 bases, with 17 bases between them. CDR3 sequence reads: CAISTSGLIGQYF. The CDR3 bases are TGTGCCATCAGTACGTCAGGGTTAATTGGGCAGTACTTC.

This sequence joins TRBV6-5 and TRBJ2-3; D gene ambiguous. V was cut by 3 bases and J by 6 bases, with 7 bases left in between. Per the germline V gene, CDR1 is MNHEY and CDR2 is SVGAGI. The CDR3 covers 12 residues. CDR3 DNA sequence: TGTGCCAGCAGTTATTACACCGATACGCAGTATTTT. This gives the protein CASSYYTDTQYF.

This chain links TRBV6-5 with TRBJ2-5; D is unclear. Trimming cost V 0 bases and J 2 bases, with 10 bases left between them. Germline V lookup: CDR1 MNHEY, CDR2 SVGAGI. This CDR3 is built from 15 residues. Here the CDR3 reads CASSYSRSVQETQYF. The CDR3 DNA reads TGTGCCAGCAGTTACTCGCGTTCGGTTCAAGAGACCCAGTACTTC.

The rearrangement joins TRBV6-6 to TRBJ2-7; 8 bases align to TRBD1. The ends lost 10 bases at V and 7 bases at J; junction bases unmatched: 9. The length of the CDR3 is 12 residues. CDR1 is MNHNY and CDR2 is SVGAGI in the germline V gene (reference sequence). The CDR3 is CATRQGLEEQYF. For the CDR3, the DNA is TGTGCCACCCGACAGGGGCTTGAGGAGCAGTACTTC.

The chain joins TRBV10-3 to TRBJ2-2, with 7 bases fitting TRBD2. CDR3 length: 19 residues. With 0 bases clipped from V and 3 bases from J, the junction kept 13 bases outside the gene matches. Germline CDR1 ENHRY, CDR2 SYGVKD. For the CDR3, the DNA is TGTGCCATCAGTGAGTCTTATGAAAGCGGACTAGAGGACACCGGGGAGCTGTTTTTT. It yields the protein CAISESYESGLEDTGELFF.

The chain couples TRBV7-8 to TRBJ2-1, with D tentatively TRBD1 or TRBD2 (5 bases each). Trimming took 2 bases from V and 10 from J, leaving 15 bases between them. Germline assignment: CDR1 SGHVS and CDR2 FQNEAQ. The CDR3 length is 14 residues. Here the CDR3 DNA reads TGTGCCAGCAGCTTACACGGGGCCCACAGGGAGCAGTTCTTC. This gives the protein CASSLHGAHREQFF. The full variable domain, its missing parts supplied by reference TRBV7-8 and TRBJ2-1, is GAGVSQSPRYKVAKRGQDVALRCDPISGHVSLFWYQQALGQGPEFLTYFQNEAQLDKSGLPSDRFFAERPEGSVSTLKIQRTQQEDSAVYLCASSLHGAHREQFFGPGTRLTVL.

The rearrangement links TRBV28 to TRBJ2-5; TRBD2 matches at 7 bases. This CDR3 region has 13 residues. The germline V gene encodes CDR1 MDHEN and CDR2 SYDVKM. J lost 5 bases, V lost 2 bases, and 2 bases had no gene match. CDR3: CASSLRGEETQYF. The CDR3 region has the DNA TGTGCCAGCAGTTTACGGGGGGAGGAGACCCAGTACTTC.

The rearrangement uses TRBV13 and TRBJ1-1; D ambiguous. Trimming took 1 base from V and 5 from J, leaving 8 bases between them. The CDR3 runs to 13 residues. The germline CDR1 and CDR2 sequences are PRHDT and FYEKMQ (reference sequence). The chain's CDR3 is CASSLEGRTEAFF. CDR3 DNA sequence: TGTGCCAGCAGCTTAGAAGGGAGGACTGAAGCTTTCTTT.

The J gene is TRBJ1-2, the V gene TRBV28; D possibly corresponds to TRBD1 (6 bases). Germline V CDR1 and CDR2: MDHEN, SYDVKM. CDR3 size: 14 residues. V lost 10 bases and J 4 bases, leaving 19 bases between the germline ends. The CDR3 spells CATVLRGLLYGYTF. CDR3 nucleotide sequence: TGTGCCACCGTACTAAGGGGGTTACTCTATGGCTACACCTTC.

The chain uses TRBV5-1 and TRBJ2-1; the D is unclear. Trimming left V 0 bases short and J 8 bases short, with 9 bases between. The CDR3 covers 13 residues. The germline V gene has CDR1 SGHRS and CDR2 YFSETQ. CDR3 DNA: TGCGCCAGCAGCTTGGCGGTCGAAGATGAGCAGTTCTTC. Amino acids: CASSLAVEDEQFF.

This chain uses TRBV27 with TRBJ2-7, with a weak D call TRBD2 (5 bases). There are 14 residues in the CDR3. V shed 3 bases and J shed 3 bases, with 12 bases lying between them. From germline, CDR1 is MNHEY and CDR2 SMNVEV (reference sequence). For the CDR3, the DNA is TGTGCCAGCAGTTTGTCGGGGTTGGGCTACGAGCAGTACTTC. Residues: CASSLSGLGYEQYF.

V gene TRBV11-2 combines with J gene TRBJ2-5; the D gene is possibly TRBD1 (6 bases). The CDR3 is made up of 13 amino acids. V was trimmed by 6 bases and J by 4 bases, leaving 12 bases between them. Germline lookup yields CDR1 SGHAT and CDR2 FQNNGV. CDR3 region: CASRRTTGETQYF. In DNA form, the CDR3 reads TGTGCCAGCAGAAGGACGACAGGAGAGACCCAGTACTTC.

The chain is built from TRBV13 and TRBJ2-1; 9 bases agree with TRBD1. After removal of 3 bases from V and 9 bases from J, the junction contained 6 bases not matched to a gene. The CDR3 has 14 residues. Germline lookup yields CDR1 PRHDT and CDR2 FYEKMQ (reference sequence). The CDR3, as DNA: TGTGCCAGCAGCTTCGGGACAGGGACTGGTGAGCAGTTCTTC. It encodes CASSFGTGTGEQFF.

V is TRBV29-1 and J is TRBJ1-2; no clear D gene. The CDR3 extends over 11 amino acids. V shed 3 bases and J shed 8 bases, with 10 bases lying between them. CDR1 is SQVTM, CDR2 ANQGSEA, per germline. The CDR3 DNA sequence: TGCAGCGTTGAGTCGGCGAAAGGCTACACCTTC. Its protein product is CSVESAKGYTF.

The genes are TRBV6-4 and TRBJ2-5, with a weak D call TRBD1 (6 bases). TRBJ2-7 explains the end of the DNA better; the J call may be wrong. The CDR3 length is 13 residues. Germline V gives CDR1 MRHNA, CDR2 SNTAGT. The DNA for the CDR3 is TGTGCCACCCGAGGCAGGGACACCTACGAGCAGTACTTC. Translated, it gives CATRGRDTYEQYF.

This chain joins TRBV6-1 and TRBJ1-1, with TRBD1 matching 7 bases. Trimming at V came to 3 bases and at J to 5 bases, leaving 6 bases not matched to a gene. Germline V gene sequence: CDR1 MNHNS, CDR2 SASEGT. The CDR3 has 14 residues. The CDR3 sequence is CASSDLDRTTEAFF. In nucleotides, the CDR3 is TGTGCCAGCAGTGATTTGGACAGGACGACTGAAGCTTTCTTT.

This chain connects TRBV27 to TRBJ1-5; 7 bases are shared with TRBD1. The CDR3 has 14 amino acids. Germline values: CDR1 MNHEY, CDR2 SMNVEV (reference sequence). J lost 0 bases, V lost 6 bases, and 2 bases had no gene match. The CDR3 is CASRTGVSNQPQHF. The CDR3 coding sequence is TGTGCCAGCAGAACAGGGGTTAGCAATCAGCCCCAGCATTTT.

V and J are TRBV4-1 and TRBJ2-7; D is possibly TRBD2 (6 bases). V was cut by 1 base and J by 4 bases, with 14 bases left in between. CDR1 and CDR2 (germline): MGHRA, YSYEKL. The CDR3 contains 15 residues. The DNA for the CDR3 is TGCGCCAGCAGCCAAGTCAAGGGAGGAAGGTACGAGCAGTACTTC. The encoded protein is CASSQVKGGRYEQYF.